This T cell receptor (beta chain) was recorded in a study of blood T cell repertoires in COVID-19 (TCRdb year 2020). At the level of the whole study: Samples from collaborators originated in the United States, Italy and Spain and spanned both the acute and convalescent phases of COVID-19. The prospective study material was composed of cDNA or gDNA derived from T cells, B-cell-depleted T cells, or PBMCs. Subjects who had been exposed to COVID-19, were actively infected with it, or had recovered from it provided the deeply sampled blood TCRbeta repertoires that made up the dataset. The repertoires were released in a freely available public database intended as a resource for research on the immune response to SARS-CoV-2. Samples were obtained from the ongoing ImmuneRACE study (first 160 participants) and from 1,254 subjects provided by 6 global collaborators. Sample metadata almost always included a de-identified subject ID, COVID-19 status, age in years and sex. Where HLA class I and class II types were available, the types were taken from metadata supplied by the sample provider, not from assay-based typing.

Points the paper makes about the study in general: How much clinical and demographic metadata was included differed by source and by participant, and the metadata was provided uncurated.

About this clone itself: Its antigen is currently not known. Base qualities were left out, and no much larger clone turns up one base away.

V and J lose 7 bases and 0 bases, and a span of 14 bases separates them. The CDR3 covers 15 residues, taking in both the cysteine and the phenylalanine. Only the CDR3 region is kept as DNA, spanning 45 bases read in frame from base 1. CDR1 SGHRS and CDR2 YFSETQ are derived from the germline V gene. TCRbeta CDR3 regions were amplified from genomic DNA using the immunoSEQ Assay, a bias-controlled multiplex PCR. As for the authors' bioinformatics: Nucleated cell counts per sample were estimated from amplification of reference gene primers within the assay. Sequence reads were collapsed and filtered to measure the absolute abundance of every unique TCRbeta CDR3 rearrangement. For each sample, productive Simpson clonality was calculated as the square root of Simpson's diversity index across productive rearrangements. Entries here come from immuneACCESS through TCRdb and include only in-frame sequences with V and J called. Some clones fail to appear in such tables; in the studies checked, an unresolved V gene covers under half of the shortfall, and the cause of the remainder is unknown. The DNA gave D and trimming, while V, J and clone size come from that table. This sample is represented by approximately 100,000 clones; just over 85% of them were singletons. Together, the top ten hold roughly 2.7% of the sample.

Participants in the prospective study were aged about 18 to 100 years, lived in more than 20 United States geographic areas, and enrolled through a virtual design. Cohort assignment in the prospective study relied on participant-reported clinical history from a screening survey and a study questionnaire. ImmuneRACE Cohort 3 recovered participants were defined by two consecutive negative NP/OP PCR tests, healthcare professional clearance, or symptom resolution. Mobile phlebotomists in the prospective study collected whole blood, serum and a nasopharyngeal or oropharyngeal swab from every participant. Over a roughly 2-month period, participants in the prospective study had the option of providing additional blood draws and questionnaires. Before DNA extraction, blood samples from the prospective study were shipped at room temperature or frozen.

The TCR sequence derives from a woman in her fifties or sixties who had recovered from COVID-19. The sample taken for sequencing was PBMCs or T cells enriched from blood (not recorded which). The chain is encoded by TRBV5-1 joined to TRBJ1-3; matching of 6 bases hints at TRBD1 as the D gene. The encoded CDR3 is CASGDGQSSGNTIYF. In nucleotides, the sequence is TGCGCCAGCGGTGACGGACAGAGCTCTGGAAACACCATATATTTT.